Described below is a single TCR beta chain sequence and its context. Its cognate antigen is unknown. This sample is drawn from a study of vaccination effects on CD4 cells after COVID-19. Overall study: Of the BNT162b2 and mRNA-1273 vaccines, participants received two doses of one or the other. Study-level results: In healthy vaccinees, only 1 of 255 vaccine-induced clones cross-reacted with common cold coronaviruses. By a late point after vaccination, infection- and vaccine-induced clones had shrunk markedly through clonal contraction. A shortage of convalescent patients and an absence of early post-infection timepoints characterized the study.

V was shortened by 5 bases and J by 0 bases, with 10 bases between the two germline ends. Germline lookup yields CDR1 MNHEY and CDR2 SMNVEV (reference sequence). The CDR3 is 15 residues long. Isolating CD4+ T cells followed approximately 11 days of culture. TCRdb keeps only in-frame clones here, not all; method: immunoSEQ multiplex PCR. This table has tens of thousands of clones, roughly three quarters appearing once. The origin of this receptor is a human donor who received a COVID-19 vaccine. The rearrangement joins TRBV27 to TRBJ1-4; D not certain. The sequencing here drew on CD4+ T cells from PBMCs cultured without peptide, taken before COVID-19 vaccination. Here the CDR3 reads CASSPSPATNEKLFF. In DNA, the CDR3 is TGTGCCAGCAGTCCCAGCCCTGCAACTAATGAAAAACTGTTTTTT.